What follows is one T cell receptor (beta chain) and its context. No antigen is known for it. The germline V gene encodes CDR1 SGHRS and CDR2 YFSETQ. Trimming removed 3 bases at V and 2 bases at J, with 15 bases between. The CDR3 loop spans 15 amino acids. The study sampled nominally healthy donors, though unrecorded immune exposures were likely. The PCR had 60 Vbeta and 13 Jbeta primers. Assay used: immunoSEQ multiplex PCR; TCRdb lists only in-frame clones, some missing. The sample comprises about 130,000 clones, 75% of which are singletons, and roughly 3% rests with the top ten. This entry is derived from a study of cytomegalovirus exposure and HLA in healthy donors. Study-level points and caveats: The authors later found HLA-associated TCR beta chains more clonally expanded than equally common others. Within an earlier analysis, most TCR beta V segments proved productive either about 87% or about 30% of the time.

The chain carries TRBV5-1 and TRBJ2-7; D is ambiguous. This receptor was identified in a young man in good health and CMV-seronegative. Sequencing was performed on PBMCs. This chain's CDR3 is CASSSGRSATYEQYF. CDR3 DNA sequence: TGCGCCAGCAGCTCCGGTCGGAGTGCGACCTACGAGCAGTACTTC.